This T cell receptor beta chain was recovered during a study of molecular identifiers for immune sequencing clone quantification. Study summary: Replicate experiments divided RNA from 20,000 or 100,000 naive CD8 cells into five parts and sequenced four.

Previously described methods and listed TCR primers produced bulk TCR libraries. A single record per CDR3 protein comes from TCRdb applying MiXCR to the PCR reads. The sample yields approximately 550,000 distinct CDR3 sequences, around 23% seen once. Study conclusions and caveats: Clones with over 20 RNA copies captured over 99% of effector molecules but under 1% of naive ones.

The sorting of naive CD8 T cells used the CD8+CD4-CCR7+CD45RA+ phenotype. With respect to this clonotype: What it binds is unknown.

V lost 4 bases and J lost 4; bases outside the gene matches: 5. The CDR3 contains 17 residues. The V gene's germline CDR1 is LGHDT and CDR2 YNNKEL (reference sequence). This receptor was identified in a human donor in good health. Some libraries in this study had Jurkat cell RNA spiked in. The chain combines TRBV3-1 with TRBJ2-3, with TRBD2 identical over 16 bases. The sample comprised naive CD8+ T cells from blood, with Jurkat cell RNA spiked in. The subset: FACS-sorted CD8+CD4-CCR7+CD45RA+ naive T cells. CDR3 DNA: TGTGCCAGCAGCCCGGGACTAGCGGGGGGGCCAGCAGATACGCAGTATTTT. Residues: CASSPGLAGGPADTQYF.